The 6 T cell receptor beta chains below come from one sample, sequenced in a study of CD8 T cells in Susac syndrome. The RNA input was roughly 0.45 to 1 ug, and it was reverse transcribed with random hexamers. TCRdb fed the immunoSEQ multiplex PCR reads into MiXCR, producing one record per CDR3 protein. The table records some 300,000 distinct CDR3 sequences, about nine tenths of them present only once. The sequencing sample was made of CD8+ T cells from PBMCs. These receptors all come from a human donor with multiple sclerosis.

The gene calls are TRBV2 and TRBJ2-7, with unresolved D. CDR1 is SNHLY, CDR2 FYNNEI, per germline. The CDR3 totals 12 residues. Trimming shortened V by 6 bases and J by 5 bases, and 11 bases separated the two germline ends. The chain's CDR3 is CASRGIGDEQYF. The CDR3 bases are TGTGCCAGCAGGGGGATTGGCGACGAGCAGTACTTC.

The chain links TRBV27 to TRBJ1-2; the D gene is possibly TRBD1 (6 bases). Germline V gives CDR1 MNHEY, CDR2 SMNVEV (reference sequence). This CDR3 is 16 amino acids long. Trimming took off 0 bases at V and 5 bases at J, with 16 bases between the two ends. This CDR3 is CASSLSGGRPLYGYTF. The CDR3 bases are TGTGCCAGCAGTTTATCGGGGGGGCGCCCCCTTTATGGCTACACCTTC.

V usage is TRBV10-3 and J usage is TRBJ1-5; 7 bases are shared with TRBD1. CDR1 is ENHRY and CDR2 is SYGVKD in the germline V gene. Trimming took 0 bases from V and 2 from J; bases not matched to a gene: 4. The CDR3 spans 16 residues. CDR3 residues: CAISESHRGGNQPQHF. The CDR3 DNA sequence: TGTGCCATCAGTGAGTCGCACAGGGGCGGCAATCAGCCCCAGCATTTT.

A single count supports this clonotype. This chain links TRBV2 with TRBJ2-7; D is unresolved. The CDR3 covers 14 residues. V dropped 1 base and J dropped 0 bases, with 7 bases sitting between them. Looked up from germline, CDR1 is SNHLY and CDR2 is FYNNEI. CDR3 sequence (DNA): TGTGCCAGCAGTGAAGGGTTTTCCTCCTACGAGCAGTACTTC. It specifies CASSEGFSSYEQYF. The whole variable domain, filled in from reference TRBV2 and TRBJ2-7, reads EPEVTQTPSHQVTQMGQEVILRCVPISNHLYFYWYRQILGQKVEFLVSFYNNEISEKSEIFDDQFSVERPDGSNFTLKIRSTKLEDSAMYFCASSEGFSSYEQYFGPGTRLTVT.

The V and J genes are TRBV24-1 and TRBJ2-2, with 12 bases fitting TRBD1. The CDR3 totals 19 residues. The germline V gene encodes CDR1 KGHDR and CDR2 SFDVKD. V was pared by 3 bases and J by 6 bases, with 13 bases of the junction left unmatched. The CDR3 spells CATSDKRLSGTGGPGELFF. The CDR3 DNA follows: TGTGCCACCAGTGATAAGCGCCTCTCCGGGACAGGGGGCCCCGGGGAGCTGTTTTTT.

V and J are TRBV6-4 and TRBJ2-3, with 10 bases matching TRBD2. The germline V gene encodes CDR1 MRHNA and CDR2 SNTAGT. The V and J ends lost 2 bases and 6 bases, in that order; junction bases with no gene match: 5. The length of the CDR3 is 15 residues. The CDR3 is CASSDQTSGVDTQYF. The CDR3 DNA sequence: TGTGCCAGCAGTGACCAAACTAGCGGGGTCGATACGCAGTATTTT.